This T cell receptor beta chain was retrieved from a study of beta chain features in type 1 diabetes. Study context: Taken together, all samples contributed approximately 110 million examined sorted cells.

Using CD45RO/CCR7/CD25/CD127/CD95/CD27, CD4+ naive, central memory, regulatory and stem cell-like memory cells were sorted. Study results and limitations: PCR might preferentially amplify shorter templates, equally in patients and controls. Type 1 diabetes patients showed a moderate but significant shortening of TCRB CDR3s in all four CD4+ subsets.

All of the isolated RNA was reverse transcribed, so expressed TCRB transcripts were sequenced. Some clones are missing from TCRdb's copy, which holds only in-frame ones; the method was immunoSEQ multiplex PCR. The sample consists of some 350,000 clones, about 13% of them appearing once. For this clone: Its antigen is unidentified.

Germline values: CDR1 MNHNY, CDR2 SVGAGI (reference sequence). The CDR3 runs to 16 residues. The trim removed 8 bases at V and 5 bases at J, leaving 13 bases unmatched. The TCR originated in a woman in her late teens or twenties with type 1 diabetes. The sequenced sample was naive CD4+ T cells from blood. This rearrangement joins TRBV6-6 to TRBJ2-3; TRBD2 matches at 10 bases. CDR3 sequence reads: CASEKRGTSVQDTQYF. The CDR3 nucleotides are TGTGCCAGCGAAAAAAGGGGGACTAGCGTTCAAGATACGCAGTATTTT.